Listed here are 26 T cell receptor beta chains from one sample, sequenced in a study of blood T cell repertoires in COVID-19. Profiling relied on immunoSEQ multiplex PCR, and the TCRdb table lists in-frame clones only, not all of them. The data hold 330,000 or so clones, with around 90% observed a single time. The sample consisted of peripheral blood. The receptor set was obtained from a man aged 25 to 40 with COVID-19, enrolled during active disease.

This clone was recorded once. The chain is built from TRBV14 and TRBJ2-7; a weak D match, TRBD2 (6 bases). Germline V gene sequence: CDR1 SGHDN, CDR2 FVKESK. This CDR3 region has 14 residues. Trimming shortened V by 4 bases and J by 2 bases, and 12 bases separated the two germline ends. The DNA for the CDR3 is TGTGCCAGCAGCCCGGCGGAGGGCCCCTACGAGCAGTACTTC. It codes for CASSPAEGPYEQYF.

The rearrangement uses TRBV11-3 and TRBJ2-7; 8 bases map to TRBD2. The germline CDR1 and CDR2 sequences are SGHNT and YENEEA. The J segment lost 5 bases and the V segment lost 1 base, leaving 10 bases of the junction unmatched. The CDR3 is 16 amino acids. For the CDR3, the DNA is TGTGCCAGCAGCTTAGGGGGCGGGAGGCAGCTCGACGAGCAGTACTTC. Residues: CASSLGGGRQLDEQYF. Looking up the rest from reference TRBV11-3 and TRBJ2-7 gives the full variable domain: EAGVVQSPRYKIIEKKQPVAFWCNPISGHNTLYWYLQNLGQGPELLIRYENEEAVDDSQLPKDRFSAERLKGVDSTLKIQPAELGDSAVYLCASSLGGGRQLDEQYFGPGTRLTVT.

The chain joins TRBV7-3 to TRBJ1-6; no reliable D call. Trimming shortened V by 6 bases and J by 13 bases, and 16 bases separated the two germline ends. Germline CDR1 SGHTA, CDR2 FQGTGA. The CDR3 totals 13 residues. The CDR3 loop is CASSLQPRWPLHF. Here the CDR3 DNA reads TGTGCCAGCAGTCTCCAACCCAGATGGCCCCTCCACTTT. The full variable domain, rest sourced from reference TRBV7-3 and TRBJ1-6, is GAGVSQTPSNKVTEKGKYVELRCDPISGHTALYWYRQSLGQGPEFLIYFQGTGAADDSGLPNDRFFAVRPEGSVSTLKIQRTERGDSAVYLCASSLQPRWPLHFGNGTRLTVT.

The chain recombines TRBV6-5 with TRBJ2-1; 8 bases line up with TRBD2. Germline V gene sequence: CDR1 MNHEY, CDR2 SVGAGI. Losses at the gene ends were 6 bases for V and 8 bases for J; bases not matched to a gene: 12. This CDR3 has 15 residues. The CDR3 region is CASSSSSGGAHEQFF. In DNA, the CDR3 is TGTGCCAGCAGCTCCTCCTCCGGGGGGGCCCATGAGCAGTTCTTC.

The rearrangement joins TRBV14 to TRBJ2-1, with 10 bases aligning to TRBD2. Unmatched junction bases numbered 7, after V lost 8 bases and J lost 6 bases. Germline V gene sequence: CDR1 SGHDN, CDR2 FVKESK. The CDR3 length is 14 residues. In DNA form, the CDR3 reads TGTGCCAGCCAGACTAGCGGGCGGTCCAATGAGCAGTTCTTC. Its protein product is CASQTSGRSNEQFF.

The gene calls are TRBV28 and TRBJ2-1; TRBD2 matches 11 bases. CDR3 length: 17 amino acids. Trimming took 1 base from V and 2 from J; bases not matched to a gene: 4. Germline V gives CDR1 MDHEN, CDR2 SYDVKM. CDR3 region: CASSLSLLAGAYNEQFF. The CDR3 nucleotides are TGTGCCAGCAGTTTATCCCTACTAGCGGGGGCCTACAATGAGCAGTTCTTC.

This sequence joins TRBV6-1 and TRBJ1-3; 7 bases line up with TRBD1. Germline CDR1 MNHNS, CDR2 SASEGT. The V and J ends lost 1 base and 2 bases, in that order; junction bases with no gene match: 11. CDR3 length: 18 residues. The CDR3 sequence is CASSEVRDSLFPGNTIYF. CDR3 DNA sequence: TGTGCCAGCAGTGAAGTCAGGGACAGTCTCTTCCCTGGAAACACCATATATTTT.

The V call is TRBV6-1, the J call TRBJ1-6, with D maybe TRBD1 (6 bases). The V and J ends lost 3 bases and 8 bases respectively, with 14 bases between them. The CDR3 totals 15 residues. Germline-derived CDR1 and CDR2 are MNHNS and SASEGT. Written as DNA, the CDR3 is TGTGCCAGCAGTGAGGGGGAGGGGGGACATTCACCCCTCCACTTT. Protein sequence: CASSEGEGGHSPLHF.

V is TRBV6-6 and J is TRBJ2-7; D remains unclear. This CDR3 contains 14 residues. Germline lookup yields CDR1 MNHNY and CDR2 SVGAGI (reference sequence). The germline V and J ends were trimmed by 0 bases and 4 bases, with 10 bases remaining between them. Written as DNA, the CDR3 is TGTGCCAGCAGTTACTCGCGGCAGCCATACGAGCAGTACTTC. This codes for CASSYSRQPYEQYF.

There are a few counts of this clone. V gene TRBV5-4 combines with J gene TRBJ1-5, with D perhaps TRBD1 (5 bases). The ends were cut back, 3 bases at V and 0 bases at J, with 16 bases in the middle. Germline V gives CDR1 SGHNT, CDR2 YYREEE (reference sequence). The CDR3 sequence is 17 residues long. The CDR3 here is CASSWGGPPSSNQPQHF. CDR3 in DNA: TGTGCCAGCAGCTGGGGGGGTCCCCCCAGTAGCAATCAGCCCCAGCATTTT.

This clone came up once. The V and J genes are TRBV4-2 and TRBJ2-3, with TRBD2 matching 16 bases. Germline V CDR1 and CDR2: LGHNA, YNFKEQ. The CDR3 extends over 18 amino acids. The V gene end was trimmed by 6 bases and the J gene end by 1 base; junction bases not matched to a gene: 7. CDR3 sequence (DNA): TGTGCCAGCAGTTTACCGGGACTAGCGGGGGGGCGCACAGATACGCAGTATTTT. Translation gives CASSLPGLAGGRTDTQYF.

This CDR3 reads CASSLRRFNEKLFF. CDR3 in DNA: TGTGCCAGCAGCTTAAGGCGGTTTAATGAAAAACTGTTTTTT. The V and J genes are TRBV7-2 and TRBJ1-4; D uncertain. Deletions cut 2 bases from V and 4 bases from J, with 8 bases between. Germline V gene data show CDR1 as SGHTA and CDR2 as FQGNSA. The CDR3 is 14 amino acids.

This clone occurred once. V and J are TRBV7-2 and TRBJ1-5; 9 bases align to TRBD1. V lost 3 bases to trimming and J lost 4 bases; unmatched junction nucleotides: 1. Germline V CDR1 and CDR2: SGHTA, FQGNSA. This CDR3 has 14 amino acids. DNA of the CDR3: TGTGCCAGCAGCTTGACAGGGGGAAATCAGCCCCAGCATTTT. Translating it yields CASSLTGGNQPQHF.

This clone was found a few times. The chain links TRBV28 to TRBJ1-1; 11 bases are a match to TRBD1. Germline trimming cut 1 base from V and 3 bases from J; bases unmatched to any gene: 4. CDR3 size: 16 residues. Looked up from germline, CDR1 is MDHEN and CDR2 is SYDVKM. The CDR3, as DNA: TGTGCCAGCAGTTTATTGCAGGGACAGGGGGACACTGAAGCTTTCTTT. Translating it yields CASSLLQGQGDTEAFF.

The chain employs TRBV6-5 and TRBJ1-2; tentative D call: TRBD1 (6 bases). V was shortened by 0 bases and J by 8 bases, with 19 bases between the two germline ends. Germline assignment: CDR1 MNHEY and CDR2 SVGAGI. This CDR3 is 16 amino acids long. This chain's CDR3 is CASSYSKGGSHSGYTF. Written as DNA, the CDR3 is TGTGCCAGCAGTTACTCGAAAGGGGGTTCCCATTCCGGCTACACCTTC.

The J gene is TRBJ2-3, the V gene TRBV7-3; D may be TRBD2 (6 bases). V dropped 0 bases and J dropped 5 bases, with 15 bases sitting between them. The CDR3 has 16 residues. Germline CDR1 is SGHTA and CDR2 is FQGTGA. CDR3 in DNA: TGTGCCAGCAGCTTAACGGCCGGGAGTTCTGGAGATACGCAGTATTTT. This translates into CASSLTAGSSGDTQYF.

The CDR3 nucleotides read TGTGCCAGCAGGCAGGCCGGGACACGGTCCACCGGGGAGCTGTTTTTT. Translation gives CASRQAGTRSTGELFF. The V gene is TRBV28, the J gene TRBJ2-2, with D perhaps TRBD1 (6 bases). V lost 6 bases and J lost 4, with 18 bases in between. The CDR3 length is 16 residues. Germline V gene sequence: CDR1 MDHEN, CDR2 SYDVKM.

The chain carries TRBV24-1 and TRBJ2-1; 9 bases agree with TRBD2. Germline values: CDR1 KGHDR, CDR2 SFDVKD. This CDR3 has 16 amino acids. The V and J ends lost 3 bases and 9 bases, in that order; junction bases with no gene match: 11. CDR3 DNA: TGTGCCACCAGTGATGGAACTAGCGGGCCGTTGCGTGAGCAGTTCTTC. Its protein product is CATSDGTSGPLREQFF.

This chain joins TRBV28 and TRBJ1-2; D possibly corresponds to TRBD1 (6 bases). The V gene lost 6 bases and the J gene lost 4 bases, with 24 bases spanning the gap. CDR1 MDHEN and CDR2 SYDVKM come from the germline V gene. This CDR3 has 17 residues. CDR3 region: CASSPILGGISSYGYTF. The CDR3 DNA sequence: TGTGCCAGCAGCCCCATCTTAGGGGGTATATCCTCCTATGGCTACACCTTC.

This clone was detected once. The CDR3 protein is CASSFRPGQGGVGYTF. The CDR3 nucleotides are TGTGCCAGCAGCTTCCGACCGGGACAGGGGGGTGTTGGCTACACCTTC. The rearrangement uses TRBV2 and TRBJ1-2; 11 bases are a match to TRBD1. The ends lost 6 bases at V and 7 bases at J; junction bases unmatched: 13. The length of the CDR3 is 16 residues. Germline V gives CDR1 SNHLY, CDR2 FYNNEI.

The rearrangement links TRBV6-2 or TRBV6-3 to TRBJ1-4, with a weak D call TRBD1 (6 bases). The CDR3 consists of 17 residues. CDR1 and CDR2 from the germline V gene are MNHEY and SVGEGT. The V end lost 6 bases, the J end lost 5 bases, and 22 bases lay between the germline ends. The CDR3 bases are TGTGCCAGCAGCCCGCTCTCCGGACAGAACCCCAATGAAAAACTGTTTTTT. This sequence encodes CASSPLSGQNPNEKLFF.

In this sample, this clone turned up once. The chain employs TRBV11-2 and TRBJ2-3; 16 bases are a match to TRBD2. This CDR3 is 17 amino acids long. CDR1 is SGHAT and CDR2 is FQNNGV in the germline V gene. Germline trimming cut 5 bases from V and 6 bases from J; bases unmatched to any gene: 8. The CDR3 DNA is TGTGCCAGCAGCCACGGGACTAGCGGGAGGGTAGGGGATACGCAGTATTTT. Translation gives CASSHGTSGRVGDTQYF.

The rearrangement links TRBV24-1 to TRBJ2-4, with D possibly being TRBD2 (5 bases). The CDR3 totals 16 residues. Germline CDR1 KGHDR, CDR2 SFDVKD. Trimming removed 0 bases from V and 2 bases from J, with 10 bases in between. The CDR3 DNA reads as TGTGCCACCAGTGATTTGCGACTAATAACCAAAAACATTCAGTACTTC. Protein sequence: CATSDLRLITKNIQYF.

V is TRBV5-1 and J is TRBJ2-2; TRBD2 agrees at 10 bases. The CDR3 length is 15 residues. Germline V gives CDR1 SGHRS, CDR2 YFSETQ. With V trimmed by 5 bases and J by 6 bases, 7 bases remained unmatched. The CDR3 reads CASSKLAGFPGELFF. In DNA form, the CDR3 reads TGCGCCAGCAGTAAACTAGCGGGATTCCCCGGGGAGCTGTTTTTT.

This clone was observed a few times. The rearrangement uses TRBV6-5 and TRBJ1-1; 8 bases are a match to TRBD1. Per the germline V gene, CDR1 is MNHEY and CDR2 is SVGAGI. The CDR3 covers 15 residues. V trimming: 0 bases; J trimming: 4 bases; junction bases outside the gene matches: 4. The CDR3 DNA is TGTGCCAGCAGTTACTCACAGGGGGGAGGCACTGAAGCTTTCTTT. Its protein product is CASSYSQGGGTEAFF.

The rearrangement uses TRBV4-2 and TRBJ2-7; D gene ambiguous. The CDR3 runs to 15 residues. Germline V gives CDR1 LGHNA, CDR2 YNFKEQ. V was cut by 1 base and J by 0 bases, with 10 bases left in between. This CDR3 reads CASSQGQASSYEQYF. In DNA form, the CDR3 reads TGTGCCAGCAGCCAAGGGCAGGCGAGCTCCTACGAGCAGTACTTC.